This T cell receptor beta chain appears in the sequencing data of a study of blood T cell repertoires in COVID-19. This clone has more than one count but fewer than ten. Clones were read by immunoSEQ multiplex PCR, and TCRdb kept only the in-frame ones, dropping some. The data contain fewer than 250,000 clones, roughly 79% of them singletons. Germline V lookup: CDR1 MDHEN, CDR2 SYDVKM. CDR3 length equals 15 residues. V dropped 3 bases and J dropped 3 bases, with 12 bases sitting between them. J is TRBJ1-5 and V is TRBV28, with D tentatively TRBD1 (5 bases). Sequencing was done on a sample of PBMCs or T cells enriched from blood (not recorded which). This TCR came from a woman aged 50 to 60 with acute COVID-19. This CDR3 is CASSFIRANNQPQHF. CDR3 DNA: TGTGCCAGCAGTTTTATCAGGGCAAACAATCAGCCCCAGCATTTT.